This T cell receptor (beta chain) originates from a study of blood T cell repertoires in COVID-19. Study-level background: Sites across the United States, Italy and Spain contributed samples from acute and convalescent COVID-19.

This clone was observed a few times. Original processing methods: Reference gene primer amplification yielded estimated nucleated cell counts. This table comes from immunoSEQ multiplex PCR, and its TCRdb copy is limited to in-frame clones, with some not included. V, J and clone size are taken as reported in that table, and D and trimming were inferred from the DNA itself. The data show some 120,000 clones, around nine tenths seen once. The sequenced sample consisted of peripheral blood. The sequence was obtained from an elderly woman with acute or convalescent COVID-19.

The CDR3 nucleotides are TGTGCCAGCAGTCAGGGACTCGGCTACACCTTC. Amino acids: CASSQGLGYTF. The gene calls are TRBV6-5 and TRBJ1-2, with a tentative D call TRBD1 (5 bases). Germline V CDR1 and CDR2: MNHEY, SVGAGI. The CDR3 runs to 11 residues. V was trimmed by 5 bases and J by 8 bases, leaving 9 bases between them.